This TCR beta chain is from a study of T-cell memory formation after mild COVID-19. At the level of the study: Largely, the TCR clusters proved donor specific. Study results and limitations: There was a balanced CD4/CD8 profile in clones contracting day 15 to 85, and later expanders leaned CD4+.

Concerning this clonotype itself: The antigen is unknown.

TCRdb itself ran the 5' RACE reads through MiXCR, one entry per CDR3 protein. The sample records 75,000 to 90,000 distinct CDR3 sequences, 11% to 15% being singletons. J was trimmed by 4 bases and V by 3 bases; bases with no gene match: 8. CDR3 length: 18 residues. The V gene's germline CDR1 is LNHDA and CDR2 SQIVND (reference sequence). The receptor was derived from an adult woman who had mild COVID-19 (a few samples of this study predate the infection). Cell type and time point are not known. The chain carries TRBV19 and TRBJ2-5; 16 bases align to TRBD2. Source material: PBMCs or a T cell subset sorted from them (not recorded which). CDR3 nucleotides: TGTGCCAGTAGTATCCCGGGACTAGCGGGAGGGCCCCGAGAGACCCAGTACTTC. Translated: CASSIPGLAGGPRETQYF.